This TCR beta chain came from a study of blood T cell repertoires in COVID-19. As for the study in general: Samples came from the United States, Italy and Spain, spanning acute and convalescent COVID-19.

Cohort allocation depended upon clinical history that participants reported. In the authors' workflow: Counts of nucleated cells, estimated from reference gene primer amplification, were obtained. The repertoire was sequenced with immunoSEQ multiplex PCR; TCRdb's copy has only in-frame clones and lacks some. V, J and clone size derive from that table, while D and trimming were established from the DNA sequence. This table holds about 220,000 clones, 70% to 85% found once. The length of the CDR3 is 11 residues. Between the trimmed V and J ends, which lost 3 bases and 7 bases, there was a span of 7 bases. The germline V gene encodes CDR1 LNHDA and CDR2 SQIVND (reference sequence).

This chain links TRBV19 with TRBJ2-7; maybe TRBD2 (6 bases). The clonotype originates from a man aged 35-49 years who had recovered from COVID-19. Sequences were obtained from PBMCs or T cells enriched from blood (not recorded which). The DNA for the CDR3 is TGTGCCAGTAGTATCGGGACTGAGCAGTACTTC. Its protein is CASSIGTEQYF.